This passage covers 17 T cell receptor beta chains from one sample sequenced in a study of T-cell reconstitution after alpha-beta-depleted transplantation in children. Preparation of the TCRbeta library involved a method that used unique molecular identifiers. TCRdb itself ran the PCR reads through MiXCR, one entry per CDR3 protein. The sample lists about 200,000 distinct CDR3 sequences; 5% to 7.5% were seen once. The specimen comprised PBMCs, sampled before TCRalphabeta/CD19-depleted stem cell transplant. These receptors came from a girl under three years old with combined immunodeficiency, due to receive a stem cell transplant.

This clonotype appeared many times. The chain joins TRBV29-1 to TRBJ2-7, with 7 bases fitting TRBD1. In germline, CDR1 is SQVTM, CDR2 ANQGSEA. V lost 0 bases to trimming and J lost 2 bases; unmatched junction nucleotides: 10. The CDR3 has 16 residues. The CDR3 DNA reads TGCAGCGTTGAAGACTCGAGAACAGGGGAGCCCTACGAGCAGTACTTC. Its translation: CSVEDSRTGEPYEQYF.

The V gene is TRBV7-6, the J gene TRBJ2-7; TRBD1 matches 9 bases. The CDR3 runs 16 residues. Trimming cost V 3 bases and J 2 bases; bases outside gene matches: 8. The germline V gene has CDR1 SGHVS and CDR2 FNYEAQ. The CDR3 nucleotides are TGTGCCAGCAGCTTGGGGCCGGGACAGGGCACCTACGAGCAGTACTTC. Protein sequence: CASSLGPGQGTYEQYF. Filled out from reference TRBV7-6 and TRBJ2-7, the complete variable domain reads GAGVSQSPRYKVTKRGQDVALRCDPISGHVSLYWYRQALGQGPEFLTYFNYEAQQDKSGLPNDRFSAERPEGSISTLTIQRTEQRDSAMYRCASSLGPGQGTYEQYFGPGTRLTVT.

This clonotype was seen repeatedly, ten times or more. The CDR3 loop reads CATRQGVVDTQYF. The CDR3 bases are TGTGCCACTCGACAGGGGGTTGTTGATACGCAGTATTTT. This chain links TRBV7-9 with TRBJ2-3, with TRBD1 identical over 9 bases. CDR3 length equals 13 residues. Germline lookup yields CDR1 SEHNR and CDR2 FQNEAQ (reference sequence). Unmatched junction bases numbered 8, after V lost 10 bases and J lost 6 bases. Supplemented by reference TRBV7-9 and TRBJ2-3, the full variable domain reads DTGVSQNPRHKITKRGQNVTFRCDPISEHNRLYWYRQTLGQGPEFLTYFQNEAQLEKSRLLSDRFSAERPKGSFSTLEIQRTEQGDSAMYLCATRQGVVDTQYFGPGTRLTVL.

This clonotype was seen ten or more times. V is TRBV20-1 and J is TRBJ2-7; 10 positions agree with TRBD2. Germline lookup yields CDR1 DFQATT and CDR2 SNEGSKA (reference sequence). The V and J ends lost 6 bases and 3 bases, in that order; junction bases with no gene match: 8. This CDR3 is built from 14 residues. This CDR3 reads CSAETSGIGYEQYF. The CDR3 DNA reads TGCAGTGCGGAAACTAGCGGGATCGGCTACGAGCAGTACTTC.

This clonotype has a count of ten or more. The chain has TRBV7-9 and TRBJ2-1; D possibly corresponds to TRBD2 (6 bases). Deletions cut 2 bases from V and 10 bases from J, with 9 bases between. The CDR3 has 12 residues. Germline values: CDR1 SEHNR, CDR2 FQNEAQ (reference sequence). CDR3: CASSLWGEEQFF. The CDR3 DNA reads TGTGCCAGCAGCTTATGGGGGGAGGAGCAGTTCTTC.

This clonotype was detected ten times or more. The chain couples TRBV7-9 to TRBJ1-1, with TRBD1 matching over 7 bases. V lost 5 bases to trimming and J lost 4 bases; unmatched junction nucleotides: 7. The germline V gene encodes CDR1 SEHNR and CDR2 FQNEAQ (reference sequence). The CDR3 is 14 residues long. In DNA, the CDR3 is TGTGCCAGCAGCCTCAACAGGGGATCCACTGAAGCTTTCTTT. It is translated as CASSLNRGSTEAFF.

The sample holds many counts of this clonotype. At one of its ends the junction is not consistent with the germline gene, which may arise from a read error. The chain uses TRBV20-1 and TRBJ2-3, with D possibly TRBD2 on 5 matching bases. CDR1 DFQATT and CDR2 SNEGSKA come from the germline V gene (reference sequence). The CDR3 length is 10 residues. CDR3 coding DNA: TGCAGTGCTAGAGATGACCGGACTTTTTTT. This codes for CSARDDRTFF.

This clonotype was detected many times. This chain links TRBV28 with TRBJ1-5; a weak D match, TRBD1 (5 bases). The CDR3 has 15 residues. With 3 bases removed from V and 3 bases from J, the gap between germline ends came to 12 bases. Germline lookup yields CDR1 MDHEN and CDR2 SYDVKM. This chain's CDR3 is CASSLGQGLNQPQHF. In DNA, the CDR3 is TGTGCCAGCAGTTTGGGCCAGGGCCTCAATCAGCCCCAGCATTTT.

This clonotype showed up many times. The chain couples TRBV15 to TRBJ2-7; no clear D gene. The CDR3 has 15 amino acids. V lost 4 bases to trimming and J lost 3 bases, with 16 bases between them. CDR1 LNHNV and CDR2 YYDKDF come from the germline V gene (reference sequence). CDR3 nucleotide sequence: TGTGCCACCAGCATAAGCTTAGGTGTCCTCTACGAGCAGTACTTC. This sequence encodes CATSISLGVLYEQYF. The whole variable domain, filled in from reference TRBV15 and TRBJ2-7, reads DAMVIQNPRYQVTQFGKPVTLSCSQTLNHNVMYWYQQKSSQAPKLLFHYYDKDFNNEADTPDNFQSRRPNTSFCFLDIRSPGLGDTAMYLCATSISLGVLYEQYFGPGTRLTVT.

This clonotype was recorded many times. DNA of the CDR3: TGTGCCAGCAGTCTGCAACCTGGTAGCGGGATCCACAATGAGCAGTTCTTC. This codes for CASSLQPGSGIHNEQFF. This chain uses TRBV27 with TRBJ2-1; 8 bases match TRBD2. With 5 bases clipped from V and 5 bases from J, the junction kept 14 bases outside the gene matches. There are 17 residues in the CDR3. Germline V CDR1 and CDR2: MNHEY, SMNVEV (reference sequence).

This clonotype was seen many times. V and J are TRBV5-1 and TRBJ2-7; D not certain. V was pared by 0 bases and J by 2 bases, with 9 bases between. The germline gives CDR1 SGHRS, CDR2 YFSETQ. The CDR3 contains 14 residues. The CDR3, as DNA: TGCGCCAGCAGCTTGGACCAGGAACCCTACGAGCAGTACTTC. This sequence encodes CASSLDQEPYEQYF.

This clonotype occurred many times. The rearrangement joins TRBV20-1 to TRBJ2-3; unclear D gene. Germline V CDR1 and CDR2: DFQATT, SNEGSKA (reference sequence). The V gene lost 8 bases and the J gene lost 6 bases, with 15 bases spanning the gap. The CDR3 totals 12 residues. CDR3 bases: TGCAGTCTGGAATTGGTTCTGGATACGCAGTATTTT. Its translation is CSLELVLDTQYF.

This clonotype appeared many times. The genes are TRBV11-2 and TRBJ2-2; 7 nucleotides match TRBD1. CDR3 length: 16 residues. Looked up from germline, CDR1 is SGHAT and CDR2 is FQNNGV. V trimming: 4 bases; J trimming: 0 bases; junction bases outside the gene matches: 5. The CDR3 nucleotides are TGTGCCAGCAGCTCCGGGACAGAAACGAACACCGGGGAGCTGTTTTTT. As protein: CASSSGTETNTGELFF.

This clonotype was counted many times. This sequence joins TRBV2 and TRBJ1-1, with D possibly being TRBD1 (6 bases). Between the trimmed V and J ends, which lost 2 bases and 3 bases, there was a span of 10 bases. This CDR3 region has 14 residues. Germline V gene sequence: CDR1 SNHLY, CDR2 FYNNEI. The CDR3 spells CASSENRADTEAFF. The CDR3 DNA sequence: TGTGCCAGCAGTGAAAACAGGGCGGACACTGAAGCTTTCTTT.

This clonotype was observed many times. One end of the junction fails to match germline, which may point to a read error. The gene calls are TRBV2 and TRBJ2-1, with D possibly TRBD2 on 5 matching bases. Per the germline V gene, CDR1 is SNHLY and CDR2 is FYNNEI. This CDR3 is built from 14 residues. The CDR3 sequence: CASEDVDSDNEQFF. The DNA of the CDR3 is TGTGCCAGCGAGGACGTGGACTCCGACAATGAGCAGTTCTTC.

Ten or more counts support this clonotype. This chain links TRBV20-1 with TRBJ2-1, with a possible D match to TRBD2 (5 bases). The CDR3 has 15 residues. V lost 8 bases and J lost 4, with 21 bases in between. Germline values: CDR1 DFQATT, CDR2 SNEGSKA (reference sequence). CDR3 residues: CSLPELSGAYNEQFF. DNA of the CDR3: TGCAGTCTACCCGAACTAAGCGGAGCTTACAATGAGCAGTTCTTC.

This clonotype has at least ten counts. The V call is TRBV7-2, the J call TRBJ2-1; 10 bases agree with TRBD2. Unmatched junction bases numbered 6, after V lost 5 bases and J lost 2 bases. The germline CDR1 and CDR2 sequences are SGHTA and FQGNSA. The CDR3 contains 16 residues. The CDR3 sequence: CASSTPSGGTYNEQFF. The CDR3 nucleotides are TGTGCCAGCAGCACCCCTAGCGGGGGCACCTACAATGAGCAGTTCTTC.